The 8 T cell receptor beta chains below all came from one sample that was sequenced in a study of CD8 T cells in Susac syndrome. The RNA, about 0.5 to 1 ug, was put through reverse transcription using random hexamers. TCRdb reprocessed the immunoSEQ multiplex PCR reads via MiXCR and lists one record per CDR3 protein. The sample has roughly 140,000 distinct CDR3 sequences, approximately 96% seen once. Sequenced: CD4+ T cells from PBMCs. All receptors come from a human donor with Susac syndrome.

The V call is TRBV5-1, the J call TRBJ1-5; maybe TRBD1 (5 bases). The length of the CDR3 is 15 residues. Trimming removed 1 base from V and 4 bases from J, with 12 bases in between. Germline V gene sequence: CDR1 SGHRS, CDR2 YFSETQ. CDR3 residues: CASSLTGDNNQPQHF. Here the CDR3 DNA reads TGCGCCAGCAGCTTGACAGGAGATAATAATCAGCCCCAGCATTTT.

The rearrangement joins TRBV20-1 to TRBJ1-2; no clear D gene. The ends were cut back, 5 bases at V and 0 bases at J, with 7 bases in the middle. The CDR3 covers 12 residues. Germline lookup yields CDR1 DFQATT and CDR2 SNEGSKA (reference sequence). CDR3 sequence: CSAPRSNYGYTF. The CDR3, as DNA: TGCAGTGCTCCTAGATCTAACTATGGCTACACCTTC.

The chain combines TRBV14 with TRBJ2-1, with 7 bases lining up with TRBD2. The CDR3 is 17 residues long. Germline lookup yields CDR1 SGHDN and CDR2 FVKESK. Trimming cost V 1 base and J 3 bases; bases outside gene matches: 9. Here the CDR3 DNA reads TGTGCCAGCAGCCAAGCCGGGACGGGACTAAGCTACAATGAGCAGTTCTTC. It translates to CASSQAGTGLSYNEQFF.

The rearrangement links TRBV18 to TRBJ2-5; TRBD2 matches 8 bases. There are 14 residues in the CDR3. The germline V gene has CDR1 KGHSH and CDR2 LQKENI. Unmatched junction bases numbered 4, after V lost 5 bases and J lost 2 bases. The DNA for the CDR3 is TGTGCCAGCTCAGCGGGACTAGAACAAGAGACCCAGTACTTC. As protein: CASSAGLEQETQYF.

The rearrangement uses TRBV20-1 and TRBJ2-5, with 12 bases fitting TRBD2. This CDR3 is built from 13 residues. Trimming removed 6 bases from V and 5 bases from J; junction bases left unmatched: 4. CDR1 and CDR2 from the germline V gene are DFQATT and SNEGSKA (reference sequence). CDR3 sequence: CSALGTSGETQYF. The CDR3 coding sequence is TGCAGTGCACTAGGGACTAGCGGGGAGACCCAGTACTTC.

CDR3 coding DNA: TGTGCCAGCAGCCAGAAGATAGGGTACACTGAAGCTTTCTTT. It is translated as CASSQKIGYTEAFF. The chain recombines TRBV14 with TRBJ1-1; D gene ambiguous. Germline loops: CDR1 SGHDN, CDR2 FVKESK. The V end was cut by 3 bases, the J end by 3 bases, with 11 bases between. The CDR3 totals 14 residues.

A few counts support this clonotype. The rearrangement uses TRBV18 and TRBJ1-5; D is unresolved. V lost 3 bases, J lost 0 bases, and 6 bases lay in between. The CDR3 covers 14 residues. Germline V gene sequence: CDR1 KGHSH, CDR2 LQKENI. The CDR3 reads CASSPSLSNQPQHF. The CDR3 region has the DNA TGTGCCAGCTCACCGTCGCTTAGCAATCAGCCCCAGCATTTT.

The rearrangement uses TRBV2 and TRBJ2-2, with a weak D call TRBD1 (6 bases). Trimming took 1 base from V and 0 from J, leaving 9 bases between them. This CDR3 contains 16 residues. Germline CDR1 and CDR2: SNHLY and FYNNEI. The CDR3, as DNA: TGTGCCAGCAGTGAAGGACAGGCCCCGAACACCGGGGAGCTGTTTTTT. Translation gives CASSEGQAPNTGELFF.